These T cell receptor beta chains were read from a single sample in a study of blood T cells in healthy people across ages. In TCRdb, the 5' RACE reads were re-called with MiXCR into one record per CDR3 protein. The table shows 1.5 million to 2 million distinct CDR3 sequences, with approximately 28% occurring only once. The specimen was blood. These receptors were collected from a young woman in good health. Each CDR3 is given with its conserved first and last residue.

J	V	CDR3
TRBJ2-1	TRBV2	CASMNRGNEQFF
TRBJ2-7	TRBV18	CASSPRGPPKAYEQYF
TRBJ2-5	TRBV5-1	CVSSLGQYQETQYF
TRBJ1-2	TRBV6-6	CASSPKYDPPGYGYTF
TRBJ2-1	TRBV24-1	CATNDLAAEEQFF
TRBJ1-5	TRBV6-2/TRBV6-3	CASSYSIGGARNQPQHF
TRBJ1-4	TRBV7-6	CASSLGAATNEELFF
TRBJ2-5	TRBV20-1	CSAALRGGRETQYF
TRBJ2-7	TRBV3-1	CASSRTGINEQYF
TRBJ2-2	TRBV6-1	CASSEAGLGTGELFF
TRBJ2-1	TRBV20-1	CSASGGGIAGNDYNEQFF
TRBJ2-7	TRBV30	CAWSPGQGAFNEQYF
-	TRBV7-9	CASSLTLGVFYEQYF
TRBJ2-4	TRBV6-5	CASSYQGGGKNIQYF
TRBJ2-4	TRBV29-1	CSVGGDGAQNIQYF
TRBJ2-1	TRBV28	CASSPSGVGGGDNEQFF
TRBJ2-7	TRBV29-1	CSVAGTAAYEQYF
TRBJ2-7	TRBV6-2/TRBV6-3	CASSYNPETTEQYF
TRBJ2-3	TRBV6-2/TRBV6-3	CASLKGELSADTQYF
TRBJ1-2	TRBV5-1	CASSLPGIVYTF
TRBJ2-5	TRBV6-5	CASRERRPPETQYF
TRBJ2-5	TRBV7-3	CASSLMGVEETQYF
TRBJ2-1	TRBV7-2	CASSLRTSGMSSYNEQFF
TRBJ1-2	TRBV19	CASSIDGDSVTGRFYGYTF
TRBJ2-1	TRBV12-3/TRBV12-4	CASSLPLAGDYNEQFF
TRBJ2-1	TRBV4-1	CASSQDLERWPSNEQFF
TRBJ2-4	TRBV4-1	CASSQVAPGQGLQYF
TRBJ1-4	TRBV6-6	CASSYRLGEKLFF
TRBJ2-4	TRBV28	CASSSLPSTGNQNIQYF
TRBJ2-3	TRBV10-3	CAISESMASGSRGNTQYF
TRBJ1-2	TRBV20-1	CSARDGQYGYTF
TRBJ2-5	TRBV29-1	CSVGSGRTLGQETQYF
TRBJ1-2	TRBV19	CAVDGGYGYTF
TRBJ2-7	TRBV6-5	CASRPDREGYEQYF
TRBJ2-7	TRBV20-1	CSALPGRTYEQYF
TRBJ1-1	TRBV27	CASSWDTYTEAFF
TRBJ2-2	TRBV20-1	CSALGETNTGELFF
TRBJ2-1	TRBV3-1	CASSQPGLAGNEQFF
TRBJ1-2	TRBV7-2	CASSQKVSPQGVDYGYTF
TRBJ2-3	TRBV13	CASTPPGLAADTQYF
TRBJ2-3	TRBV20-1	CSARLQADTQYF
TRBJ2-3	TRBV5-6	CASSFERRETDTQYF
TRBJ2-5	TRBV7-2	CASSLNAQETQYF
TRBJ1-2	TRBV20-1	CSARVQGAQEGYTF
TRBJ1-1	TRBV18	CACSPVLGDTEAFF
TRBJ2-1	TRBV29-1	CSVEVSGTVYNEQFF
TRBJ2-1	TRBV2	CAIARRLAGESSYNEQFF
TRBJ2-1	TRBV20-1	CSARAPGLASDEQFF
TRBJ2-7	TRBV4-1	CASSQGGGLGDEQYF
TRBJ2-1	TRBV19	CASSKYFIASTNYNEQFF
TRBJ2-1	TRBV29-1	CSVTILPGLAGDGYNEQFF
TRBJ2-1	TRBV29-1	CSVEGRGEYNEQFF
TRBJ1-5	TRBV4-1	CASSQRGLRNQPQHF
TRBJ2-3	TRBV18	CVSSLTRSDTQYF
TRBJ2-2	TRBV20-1	CSAVGTANTGELFF
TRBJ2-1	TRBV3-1	CASSQAVRGRSSYNEQFF
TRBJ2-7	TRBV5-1	CASSWTGGPSYEQYF
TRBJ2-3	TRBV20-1	CSARDGSGILKISDTQYF
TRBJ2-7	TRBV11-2	CASSSGLAATHEQYF